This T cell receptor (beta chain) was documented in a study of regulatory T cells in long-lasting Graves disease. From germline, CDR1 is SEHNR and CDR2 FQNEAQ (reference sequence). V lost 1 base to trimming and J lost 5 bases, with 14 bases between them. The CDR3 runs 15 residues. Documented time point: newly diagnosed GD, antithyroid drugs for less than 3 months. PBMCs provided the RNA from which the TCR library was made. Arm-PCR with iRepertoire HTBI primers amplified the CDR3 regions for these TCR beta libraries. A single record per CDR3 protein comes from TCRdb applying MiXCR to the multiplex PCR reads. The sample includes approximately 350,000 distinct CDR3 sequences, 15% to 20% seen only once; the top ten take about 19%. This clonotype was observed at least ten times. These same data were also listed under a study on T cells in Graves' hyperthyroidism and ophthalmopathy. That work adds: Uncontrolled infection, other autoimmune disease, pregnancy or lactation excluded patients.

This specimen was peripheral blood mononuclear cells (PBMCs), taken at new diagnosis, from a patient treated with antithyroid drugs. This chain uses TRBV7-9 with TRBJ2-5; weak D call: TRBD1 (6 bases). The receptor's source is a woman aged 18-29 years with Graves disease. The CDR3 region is CASSLGTVPPETQYF. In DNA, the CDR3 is TGTGCCAGCAGCTTAGGGACAGTCCCCCCGGAGACCCAGTACTTC.